Listed below are T cell receptor beta chains from one sample, sequenced in a study of T cell repertoires in cytomegalovirus infection. TCRdb independently ran MiXCR on the reads; one entry per CDR3 protein. The sample lists fewer than 350,000 distinct CDR3 sequences, roughly 28% occurring once. Their recognized antigens are unknown. Sequencing was performed on cultured PBMCs, taken from culture after CMV antigen stimulation. Receptor source: a human donor in good health (CMV status not recorded). Some clones in this sample may be carry-over from other donors' samples. Both conserved end residues are part of each CDR3. The D gene is left open where the match is weak. Only some rows state a clone size, as once, few, many or a class for expanded clones.

cdr3_aa: CASSLMTTYEQYF
cdr3_nt: TGTGCCAGCAGTTTAATGACTACTTACGAGCAGTACTTC
j_call: TRBJ2-7
d_call: NA
clone_size: few
v_call: TRBV12-3/TRBV12-4

cdr3_aa: CASSYSEPGELFF
cdr3_nt: TGTGCCAGCAGTTACTCGGAGCCGGGGGAGCTGTTTTTT
j_call: TRBJ2-2
d_call: NA
clone_size: few
v_call: TRBV6-5

cdr3_aa: CASRTVARGATAFF
cdr3_nt: TGTGCCAGCAGAACCGTAGCCCGCGGAGCAACAGCTTTCTTT
j_call: TRBJ1-1
d_call: NA
clone_size: few
v_call: TRBV27

cdr3_aa: CASSGARDSHYGYTF
cdr3_nt: TGTGCCAGCAGTGGTGCGCGGGACAGTCACTATGGCTACACCTTC
j_call: TRBJ1-2
d_call: TRBD1
clone_size: NA
v_call: TRBV2

cdr3_aa: CASSLEASGRATDTQYF
cdr3_nt: TGCGCCAGCAGCTTGGAAGCTAGCGGGAGAGCGACAGATACGCAGTATTTT
j_call: TRBJ2-3
d_call: TRBD2
clone_size: NA
v_call: TRBV5-1

cdr3_aa: CASSLELAGGDTQYF
cdr3_nt: TGTGCCAGCAGCTTGGAACTAGCGGGAGGAGATACGCAGTATTTT
j_call: TRBJ2-3
d_call: TRBD2
clone_size: few
v_call: TRBV5-5

cdr3_aa: CSARVDQDEQYF
cdr3_nt: TGCAGTGCTAGAGTGGACCAGGACGAGCAGTACTTC
j_call: TRBJ2-7
d_call: NA
clone_size: few
v_call: TRBV20-1

cdr3_aa: CASSTGQGEGYQPQHF
cdr3_nt: TGTGCCAGTAGTACCGGACAGGGAGAGGGTTATCAGCCCCAGCATTTT
j_call: TRBJ1-5
d_call: TRBD1
clone_size: NA
v_call: TRBV19

cdr3_aa: CASGQQTNTEAFF
cdr3_nt: TGTGCCAGTGGCCAACAGACGAACACTGAAGCTTTCTTT
j_call: TRBJ1-1
d_call: NA
clone_size: NA
v_call: TRBV11-1

cdr3_aa: CASSELGGAEWETQYF
cdr3_nt: TGTGCCAGCAGTGAATTGGGGGGGGCCGAGTGGGAGACCCAGTACTTC
j_call: TRBJ2-5
d_call: NA
clone_size: NA
v_call: TRBV6-1

cdr3_aa: CASRQGASLSYEQYF
cdr3_nt: TGTGCCAGCAGACAGGGGGCTTCCCTCTCCTACGAGCAGTACTTC
j_call: TRBJ2-7
d_call: TRBD1
clone_size: NA
v_call: TRBV7-3

cdr3_aa: CATSDFFVGDPLSYEQYF
cdr3_nt: TGTGCCACCAGTGATTTTTTCGTAGGGGACCCTCTGTCCTACGAGCAGTACTTC
j_call: TRBJ2-7
d_call: NA
clone_size: few
v_call: TRBV24-1

cdr3_aa: CASGLGILSTDTQYF
cdr3_nt: TGTGCTAGTGGTTTAGGTATACTTAGCACAGATACGCAGTATTTT
j_call: TRBJ2-3
d_call: NA
clone_size: few
v_call: TRBV12-5

cdr3_aa: CASSYSGLSGVYNEQFF
cdr3_nt: TGTGCCAGCAGTTACTCGGGGTTGAGCGGGGTTTACAATGAGCAGTTCTTC
j_call: TRBJ2-1
d_call: TRBD2
clone_size: NA
v_call: TRBV6-6

cdr3_aa: CASMGQGIVHEQYF
cdr3_nt: TGTGCCAGCATGGGACAGGGGATCGTTCACGAGCAGTACTTC
j_call: TRBJ2-7
d_call: TRBD1
clone_size: many
v_call: TRBV6-1

cdr3_aa: CASGLILLLAGTADSGNTIYF
cdr3_nt: TGTGCTAGTGGTTTGATCCTGCTCCTTGCGGGAACAGCGGACTCTGGAAACACCATATATTTT
j_call: TRBJ1-3
d_call: NA
clone_size: few
v_call: TRBV12-5

cdr3_aa: CSASRQADQPQHF
cdr3_nt: TGCAGTGCTAGCCGGCAGGCCGATCAGCCCCAGCATTTT
j_call: TRBJ1-5
d_call: NA
clone_size: NA
v_call: TRBV20-1

cdr3_aa: CASSLVPGSGNSGNTIYF
cdr3_nt: TGTGCCAGCAGCTTAGTACCCGGGAGTGGGAACTCTGGAAACACCATATATTTT
j_call: TRBJ1-3
d_call: NA
clone_size: many
v_call: TRBV7-2

cdr3_aa: CASSQGTSGRGETQYF
cdr3_nt: TGTGCCAGCAGCCAGGGGACTAGCGGGAGAGGAGAGACCCAGTACTTC
j_call: TRBJ2-5
d_call: TRBD2
clone_size: few
v_call: TRBV4-2